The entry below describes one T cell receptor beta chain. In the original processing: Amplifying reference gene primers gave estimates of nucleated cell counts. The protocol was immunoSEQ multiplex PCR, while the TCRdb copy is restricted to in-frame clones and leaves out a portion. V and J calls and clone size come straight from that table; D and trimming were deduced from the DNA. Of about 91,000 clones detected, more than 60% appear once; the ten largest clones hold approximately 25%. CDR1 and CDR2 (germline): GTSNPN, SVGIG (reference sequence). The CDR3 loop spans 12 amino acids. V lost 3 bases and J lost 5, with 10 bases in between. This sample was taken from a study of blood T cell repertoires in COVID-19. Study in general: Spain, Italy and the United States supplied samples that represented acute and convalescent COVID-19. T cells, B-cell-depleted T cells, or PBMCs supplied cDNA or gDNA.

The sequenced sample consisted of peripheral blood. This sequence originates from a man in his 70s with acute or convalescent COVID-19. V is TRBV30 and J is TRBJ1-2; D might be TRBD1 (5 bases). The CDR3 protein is CAWSPTVYGYTF. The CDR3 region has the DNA TGTGCCTGGAGCCCGACAGTTTATGGCTACACCTTC.